Only a few counts were recorded for the clone carrying this TCR beta chain. Its antigen is not known. The record originates from a study of T cell responses to AZD1222 COVID-19 vaccine. At the level of the study: Second-dose timings of about 4 or about 12 weeks were pooled. Study-level points and caveats: The CD4 TCRs associated with vaccination extended across spike and predominated at 160-218 and 743-854. Regions left unmutated in variants are reportedly the target of nearly half of spike-specific TCRs. The donors showed a predominance of white British ancestry and of females, with possible underestimation of clonal diversity.

The CDR3 runs to 13 residues. The germline V gene encodes CDR1 MDHEN and CDR2 SYDVKM. Clones were read by immunoSEQ multiplex PCR, and TCRdb kept only the in-frame ones, dropping some. This table has roughly 150,000 clones, approximately 90% appearing once. This sequence joins TRBV28 and TRBJ2-1, with TRBD2 matching 7 bases. The TCR was taken from an adult in good health. Sequenced material: peripheral blood, taken on day 0 of AZD1222 vaccination. The CDR3 DNA reads as TGTGGCACCGGGGGGAGCTCCTACAATGAGCAGTTCTTC. Translating gives CGTGGSSYNEQFF.